This T cell receptor (beta chain) was sequenced in a study of blood T cell repertoires in COVID-19. Looking at the study overall: From the United States, Italy and Spain came samples of acute and convalescent COVID-19. PBMCs, B-cell-depleted T cells, or T cells were the source of the cDNA or gDNA that made up the material.

Patients at the Seattle site were enrolled during active infection and followed longitudinally. The CDR3 length is 15 residues. Germline CDR1 reads MNHEY; CDR2 reads SMNVEV (reference sequence). The V segment lost 6 bases and the J segment 4 bases; nucleotides outside the gene matches: 11. In the authors' methods: Estimates of nucleated cell counts were drawn from the amplification of reference gene primers. Assay used: immunoSEQ multiplex PCR; TCRdb lists only in-frame clones, some missing. The D gene and trimming were derived from the DNA, and the V and J assignments and clone size from that table. Counted here are about 88,000 clones, less than 95% occurring once; the ten biggest clones make up roughly 6.3%.

Sequenced: peripheral blood. The chain uses TRBV27 and TRBJ1-2; 7 bases align to TRBD1. This clonotype was obtained from a man younger than 30 with COVID-19, enrolled during active disease. This chain's CDR3 is CASRGGKGFPYGYTF. CDR3 in DNA: TGTGCCAGCAGAGGGGGCAAGGGCTTCCCCTATGGCTACACCTTC.